Below, 11 T cell receptor beta chains from the same sample are listed, as sequenced in a study of T cell changes during pregnancy in multiple sclerosis (dated by TCRdb to between 2017 and 2020). To prepare the library, the immunoSEQ multiplex PCR assay was applied. The table was pulled from immuneACCESS by TCRdb, which kept in-frame rearrangements only. Such tables lose some clones; where checked, under half of the loss comes from unresolved V genes, and the rest has no known cause. Here the sample has about 44,000 clones; 75% to 95% occur a single time. Of the sample, 0.7% is held by the ten largest clones. Sequences were derived from CD4+ T cells from peripheral blood mononuclear cells, sampled before pregnancy. These receptors originate from a female donor with multiple sclerosis, enrolled in a pregnancy study.

The chain uses TRBV18 and TRBJ2-5; 7 bases match TRBD1. CDR1 is KGHSH, CDR2 LQKENI, per germline. The trim removed 1 base at V and 1 base at J, leaving 3 bases unmatched. CDR3 length: 15 amino acids. DNA of the CDR3: TGTGCCAGCTCACCACTGACAGGGAGCCAAGAGACCCAGTACTTC. This sequence encodes CASSPLTGSQETQYF.

J is TRBJ2-7 and V is TRBV28; D unclear. V lost 1 base to trimming and J lost 0 bases, with 7 bases between them. This CDR3 comprises 14 residues. Germline V gene sequence: CDR1 MDHEN, CDR2 SYDVKM. CDR3 in amino acids: CASSLLTPSYEQYF. As DNA, the CDR3 is TGTGCCAGCAGTTTATTGACTCCCTCCTACGAGCAGTACTTC.

J is TRBJ2-7 and V is TRBV7-2, with 7 bases aligning to TRBD1. The CDR3 covers 13 residues. CDR1 and CDR2 (germline): SGHTA, FQGNSA. With V trimmed by 4 bases and J by 7 bases, 7 bases remained unmatched. The CDR3 DNA follows: TGTGCCAGCAGCTACGGACAGGCGCAGGAGCAGTACTTC. Protein: CASSYGQAQEQYF.

This chain joins TRBV4-1 and TRBJ1-6, with a weak D call TRBD1 (5 bases). This CDR3 region has 18 residues. Between the trimmed V and J ends, which lost 3 bases and 0 bases, there was a span of 15 bases. Germline CDR1 and CDR2: MGHRA and YSYEKL. The CDR3 sequence is CASSHLRTTSSYNSPLHF. The CDR3 bases are TGCGCCAGCAGCCATCTGAGGACAACGAGCTCCTATAATTCACCCCTCCACTTT.

J is TRBJ2-3 and V is TRBV27; the match to TRBD2 covers 7 bases. The CDR3 is 16 residues long. V lost 7 bases, J lost 2 bases, and 12 bases stayed unmatched. Germline-derived CDR1 and CDR2 are MNHEY and SMNVEV (reference sequence). The CDR3 loop is CASTSLQRGFTDTQYF. CDR3 DNA: TGTGCCAGCACCTCGCTTCAGCGGGGTTTCACAGATACGCAGTATTTT.

This chain joins TRBV7-6 and TRBJ2-3, with TRBD1 as a possible D gene (6 bases). This CDR3 comprises 15 residues. Germline CDR1 and CDR2: SGHVS and FNYEAQ. The V gene lost 5 bases and the J gene lost 0 bases, with 12 bases spanning the gap. The CDR3 DNA reads as TGTGCCAGCAGCACTTACAGGGTTAGCACAGATACGCAGTATTTT. The encoded protein is CASSTYRVSTDTQYF.

The chain employs TRBV7-8 and TRBJ2-5; the match to TRBD2 covers 11 bases. The J segment lost 5 bases and the V segment lost 2 bases, leaving 4 bases of the junction unmatched. Per the germline V gene, CDR1 is SGHVS and CDR2 is FQNEAQ. The CDR3 sequence is 15 residues long. CDR3 amino acids: CASSLLAGGSETQYF. For the CDR3, the DNA is TGTGCCAGCAGCTTACTAGCGGGGGGCAGTGAGACCCAGTACTTC.

The chain links TRBV7-9 to TRBJ2-3; D is perhaps TRBD2 (7 bases). This CDR3 is built from 14 residues. V dropped 5 bases and J dropped 2 bases, with 11 bases sitting between them. Germline V gives CDR1 SEHNR, CDR2 FQNEAQ (reference sequence). CDR3 bases: TGTGCCAGCAGCCGGGGGGCCTACACAGATACGCAGTATTTT. Amino acids: CASSRGAYTDTQYF.

This rearrangement joins TRBV6-1 to TRBJ2-7; D gene unclear. Germline loops: CDR1 MNHNS, CDR2 SASEGT. CDR3 length equals 12 residues. With 8 bases removed from V and 2 bases from J, the gap between germline ends came to 10 bases. The CDR3 DNA reads as TGTGCCAGCTCCCCGATAGCCTACGAGCAGTACTTC. It codes for CASSPIAYEQYF.

CDR3 amino acids: CASSLWTGLDGYTF. The CDR3 bases are TGCGCCAGCAGCTTATGGACAGGTCTCGATGGCTACACCTTC. The V call is TRBV5-1, the J call TRBJ1-2, with TRBD1 identical over 7 bases. The CDR3 loop spans 14 amino acids. Germline assignment: CDR1 SGHRS and CDR2 YFSETQ. With V trimmed by 2 bases and J by 6 bases, 7 bases remained unmatched.

V is TRBV5-1 and J is TRBJ1-4; 7 bases fit TRBD1. The germline CDR1 and CDR2 sequences are SGHRS and YFSETQ. After removal of 0 bases from V and 4 bases from J, the junction contained 3 bases not matched to a gene. The CDR3 runs to 15 residues. The DNA for the CDR3 is TGCGCCAGCAGCTTGGGGGGACAGCGTAATGAAAAACTGTTTTTT. Its protein product is CASSLGGQRNEKLFF.